This is a list of T cell receptor beta chains from one sample in a study of T cell repertoires in cytomegalovirus infection. A single record per CDR3 protein comes from TCRdb applying MiXCR to the reads. The table shows approximately 390,000 distinct CDR3 sequences, with around a third occurring only once. The antigens of these receptors remain unknown. The starting material was cultured PBMCs, obtained from culture after CMV antigen stimulation. Receptors were obtained from a human donor in good health (CMV status not recorded). Some clones in this sample may be carry-over from other donors' samples. CDR3s include the opening cysteine and the closing phenylalanine or tryptophan. The order of the fields is J gene, V gene, CDR3 protein.

J gene: TRBJ2-7
V gene: TRBV6-8
CDR3 protein: CASSYSIVAGGPYEQYF

J gene: TRBJ2-3
V gene: TRBV7-6
CDR3 protein: CASSSGQGLLDTQYF

J gene: TRBJ1-1
V gene: TRBV7-8
CDR3 protein: CASRPQAGQGFF

J gene: TRBJ2-7
V gene: TRBV10-3
CDR3 protein: CAISGSAGPYEQYF

J gene: TRBJ1-5
V gene: TRBV7-3
CDR3 protein: CASSLGPQQPQHF

J gene: TRBJ2-7
V gene: TRBV7-3
CDR3 protein: CASSPPGQGDEQYF

J gene: TRBJ1-1
V gene: TRBV4-1
CDR3 protein: CASSLSQAWSSLNTEAFF

J gene: TRBJ2-5
V gene: TRBV12-3/TRBV12-4
CDR3 protein: CASSSGLLKETQYF

J gene: TRBJ2-7
V gene: TRBV6-6
CDR3 protein: CASSYDSSYEQYF

J gene: TRBJ2-1
V gene: TRBV11-3
CDR3 protein: CASSFELGLAGYNEQFF

J gene: TRBJ1-5
V gene: TRBV6-5
CDR3 protein: CASSYLMNQPQHF

J gene: TRBJ1-1
V gene: TRBV20-1
CDR3 protein: CSAYDGENTEAFF

J gene: TRBJ2-1
V gene: TRBV19
CDR3 protein: CASSTPRLAGEKNEQFF

J gene: TRBJ2-1
V gene: TRBV7-2
CDR3 protein: CASSLLSNLAGVTYNEQFF

J gene: TRBJ1-2
V gene: TRBV2
CDR3 protein: CASSEEDGSVYGYTF

J gene: TRBJ1-1
V gene: TRBV7-2
CDR3 protein: CASSLFFTEAFF

J gene: TRBJ1-2
V gene: TRBV28
CDR3 protein: CASRVGQGGGYTF

J gene: TRBJ1-5
V gene: TRBV19
CDR3 protein: CATKGQDNQPQHF

J gene: TRBJ1-4
V gene: TRBV12-3/TRBV12-4
CDR3 protein: CASSRDSPGDEKLFF

J gene: TRBJ1-5
V gene: TRBV6-1
CDR3 protein: CASSEVVRKGNQPQHF

J gene: TRBJ1-5
V gene: TRBV7-2
CDR3 protein: CASSQESGRNQPQHF

J gene: TRBJ2-7
V gene: TRBV4-2
CDR3 protein: CASSQTSGSSYEQYF

J gene: TRBJ1-2
V gene: TRBV11-1
CDR3 protein: CASGSGQGGSGYTF

J gene: TRBJ2-5
V gene: TRBV12-3/TRBV12-4
CDR3 protein: CASSPAGVEETQYF

J gene: TRBJ2-1
V gene: TRBV5-4
CDR3 protein: CACKGLDAYNEQFF

J gene: TRBJ1-3
V gene: TRBV12-3/TRBV12-4
CDR3 protein: CASSFAGRAGNTIYF

J gene: TRBJ1-2
V gene: TRBV7-2
CDR3 protein: CASSLGPRGQGDYGYTF

J gene: TRBJ1-4
V gene: TRBV7-8
CDR3 protein: CASSPNEKLFF

J gene: TRBJ2-3
V gene: TRBV28
CDR3 protein: CASSSTGTSGFADTQYF

J gene: TRBJ2-1
V gene: TRBV7-8
CDR3 protein: CASSFQGLGANEQFF

J gene: TRBJ2-1
V gene: TRBV7-2
CDR3 protein: CASSATQGTGEQFF

J gene: TRBJ1-3
V gene: TRBV12-5
CDR3 protein: CASARNSGNTIYF

J gene: TRBJ2-5
V gene: TRBV4-1
CDR3 protein: CASSQDSGIDGETQYF

J gene: TRBJ1-2
V gene: TRBV6-5
CDR3 protein: CASSDRGYGYTF

J gene: TRBJ1-2
V gene: TRBV24-1
CDR3 protein: CATSGSQGLGGYTF

J gene: TRBJ1-6
V gene: TRBV7-9
CDR3 protein: CASSAAPENSPLHF

J gene: TRBJ2-3
V gene: TRBV20-1
CDR3 protein: CSASPRLAVTDTQYF

J gene: TRBJ1-5
V gene: TRBV7-8
CDR3 protein: CASSPDRHFNQPQHF

J gene: TRBJ1-2
V gene: TRBV30
CDR3 protein: CAWKGTGEAF

J gene: TRBJ2-1
V gene: TRBV4-2
CDR3 protein: CASSQEVGAENEQFF

J gene: TRBJ2-1
V gene: TRBV6-4
CDR3 protein: CASSDGPGEGDEQFF

J gene: TRBJ2-2
V gene: TRBV4-1
CDR3 protein: CASSRQELTGRSANTGELFF

J gene: TRBJ2-7
V gene: TRBV6-5
CDR3 protein: CASSYSVAGRYEQYF

J gene: TRBJ2-5
V gene: TRBV6-2/TRBV6-3
CDR3 protein: CATRRASEVETQYF

J gene: TRBJ2-7
V gene: TRBV28
CDR3 protein: CASSPPTVTYEQYF

J gene: TRBJ2-5
V gene: TRBV6-5
CDR3 protein: CASREGRETQYF

J gene: TRBJ2-2
V gene: TRBV7-8
CDR3 protein: CASSLGSTYTGELFF

J gene: TRBJ1-5
V gene: TRBV6-6
CDR3 protein: CASSYLIRGLGQPQHF

J gene: TRBJ2-7
V gene: TRBV7-2
CDR3 protein: CASSLKGVYPYEQYF

J gene: TRBJ2-7
V gene: TRBV6-5
CDR3 protein: CASSYQRETDEQYF

J gene: TRBJ1-2
V gene: TRBV27
CDR3 protein: CASSLKGAHGYTF

J gene: TRBJ2-5
V gene: TRBV7-2
CDR3 protein: CASSRQGGKYQETQYF

J gene: TRBJ2-6
V gene: TRBV20-1
CDR3 protein: CSARGLGSSGANVLTF

J gene: TRBJ1-2
V gene: TRBV29-1
CDR3 protein: CSVDLGGPRDGYTF

J gene: TRBJ2-1
V gene: TRBV6-2/TRBV6-3
CDR3 protein: CASSYAPGGHHNEQFF